These T cell receptor beta chains were read from a single sample in a study of blood T cells in healthy people across ages. In TCRdb, the 5' RACE reads were re-called with MiXCR into one record per CDR3 protein. The sample has fewer than 900,000 distinct CDR3 sequences; approximately 49% are singletons. Sequenced input: blood. The receptors shown here come from a woman aged 60-75 years in good health. CDR3s include the opening cysteine and the closing phenylalanine or tryptophan. D genes are given only for firm matches. Expanded clones get a size class; other rows say once, few or many, or leave the size out.

CDR3aa: CASRTGRGGSYNEQFF; CDR3nt: TGTGCCAGCAGAACAGGGAGGGGCGGGAGCTACAATGAGCAGTTCTTC; d_gene: .; len: 16; abundance: .; j_gene: TRBJ2-1; v_gene: TRBV28
CDR3aa: CASSQGLAGGDAQYF; CDR3nt: TGTGCCAGCAGCCAAGGACTAGCGGGAGGAGATGCGCAGTATTTT; d_gene: TRBD2; len: 15; abundance: .; j_gene: TRBJ2-3; v_gene: TRBV4-2
CDR3aa: CASSSPRTGGRGNQDPFNYGYTF; CDR3nt: TGTGCCAGCAGCTCCCCTCGGACCGGTGGCAGGGGGAACCAGGATCCCTTTAACTATGGCTACACCTTC; d_gene: TRBD1; len: 23; abundance: .; j_gene: TRBJ1-2; v_gene: TRBV11-1
CDR3aa: CASSYSRVAPTYEQYF; CDR3nt: TGTGCCAGCAGTTACTCTAGAGTAGCACCAACCTACGAGCAGTACTTC; d_gene: .; len: 16; abundance: .; j_gene: TRBJ2-7; v_gene: TRBV6-6
CDR3aa: CAIRNDRAGANVLTF; CDR3nt: TGTGCCATCAGGAACGACAGGGCCGGGGCCAACGTCCTGACTTTC; d_gene: TRBD1; len: 15; abundance: .; j_gene: TRBJ2-6; v_gene: TRBV10-3
CDR3aa: CASRAPTGDYGYTF; CDR3nt: TGTGCCAGCAGAGCCCCGACAGGGGACTATGGCTACACCTTC; d_gene: TRBD1; len: 14; abundance: few; j_gene: TRBJ1-2; v_gene: TRBV28
CDR3aa: CSVTTGYTDTQYF; CDR3nt: TGCAGCGTTACGACAGGTTACACAGATACGCAGTATTTT; d_gene: .; len: 13; abundance: .; j_gene: TRBJ2-3; v_gene: TRBV29-1
CDR3aa: CASTLGTAQYF; CDR3nt: TGTGCCAGCACCCTAGGAACAGCGCAGTATTTT; d_gene: .; len: 11; abundance: few; j_gene: TRBJ2-3; v_gene: TRBV7-2
CDR3aa: CASSLSVSNQPQHF; CDR3nt: TGTGCCAGCAGCTTATCAGTTAGCAATCAGCCCCAGCATTTT; d_gene: .; len: 14; abundance: .; j_gene: TRBJ1-5; v_gene: TRBV7-2
CDR3aa: CSASGTPGETQYF; CDR3nt: TGCAGTGCTTCCGGGACACCGGGTGAGACCCAGTACTTC; d_gene: .; len: 13; abundance: few; j_gene: TRBJ2-5; v_gene: TRBV20-1
CDR3aa: CASSPLGDRGLNEQYF; CDR3nt: TGTGCCAGCAGTCCTTTAGGGGACAGGGGGCTCAACGAGCAGTACTTC; d_gene: TRBD1; len: 16; abundance: .; j_gene: TRBJ2-7; v_gene: TRBV12-3/TRBV12-4
CDR3aa: CASSLTGMDTQYF; CDR3nt: TGCGCCAGCAGCTTGACAGGGATGGATACGCAGTATTTT; d_gene: .; len: 13; abundance: .; j_gene: TRBJ2-3; v_gene: TRBV5-1
CDR3aa: CANSSIKTGRSGANVLTF; CDR3nt: TGTGCCAACAGCTCCATCAAGACAGGCCGATCTGGGGCCAACGTCCTGACTTTC; d_gene: .; len: 18; abundance: .; j_gene: TRBJ2-6; v_gene: TRBV27
CDR3aa: CASSPGTSAPYEQYF; CDR3nt: TGTGCCAGCAGTCCCGGGACTAGCGCCCCTTACGAGCAGTACTTC; d_gene: TRBD2; len: 15; abundance: .; j_gene: TRBJ2-7; v_gene: TRBV7-2
CDR3aa: CATSRDSGGDRQETQYF; CDR3nt: TGTGCCACCAGCAGAGATTCTGGGGGGGACAGGCAAGAGACCCAGTACTTC; d_gene: .; len: 17; abundance: .; j_gene: TRBJ2-5; v_gene: TRBV15
CDR3aa: CASSYSKGGRSYEQYF; CDR3nt: TGTGCCAGCAGTTACTCGAAGGGAGGACGCTCCTACGAGCAGTACTTC; d_gene: .; len: 16; abundance: .; j_gene: TRBJ2-7; v_gene: TRBV6-5
CDR3aa: CASSQDRGTPSYF; CDR3nt: TGCGCCAGCAGCCAGGACAGGGGGACCCCATCGTACTTC; d_gene: TRBD1; len: 13; abundance: .; j_gene: TRBJ2-7; v_gene: TRBV4-3
CDR3aa: CASSLYPGQGKDEQYF; CDR3nt: TGTGCCAGCAGTTTATACCCCGGACAGGGGAAGGACGAGCAGTACTTC; d_gene: TRBD1; len: 16; abundance: .; j_gene: TRBJ2-7; v_gene: TRBV6-5
CDR3aa: CASSQLALDEQFF; CDR3nt: TGTGCCAGCAGCCAATTAGCGTTGGATGAGCAGTTCTTC; d_gene: .; len: 13; abundance: .; j_gene: TRBJ2-1; v_gene: TRBV3-1
CDR3aa: CASFGAITIDTEAFF; CDR3nt: TGTGCCAGCTTCGGTGCAATTACGATCGACACTGAAGCTTTCTTT; d_gene: .; len: 15; abundance: .; j_gene: TRBJ1-1; v_gene: TRBV6-6
CDR3aa: CASSGAGGNYGYTF; CDR3nt: TGTGCCAGCAGTGGAGCGGGGGGCAACTATGGCTACACCTTC; d_gene: .; len: 14; abundance: few; j_gene: TRBJ1-2; v_gene: TRBV28
CDR3aa: CASSPLEKGHYEQYF; CDR3nt: TGTGCCAGCTCACCACTGGAGAAGGGACACTACGAGCAGTACTTC; d_gene: .; len: 15; abundance: few; j_gene: TRBJ2-7; v_gene: TRBV18
CDR3aa: CASSTGDSNQPQHF; CDR3nt: TGTGCCAGCAGTACCGGGGATAGCAATCAGCCCCAGCATTTT; d_gene: .; len: 14; abundance: .; j_gene: TRBJ1-5; v_gene: TRBV28
CDR3aa: CSAWATNTIYF; CDR3nt: TGCAGTGCATGGGCCACCAACACCATATATTTT; d_gene: .; len: 11; abundance: .; j_gene: TRBJ1-3; v_gene: TRBV20-1
CDR3aa: CASSENGRPTDTQYF; CDR3nt: TGTGCCAGCAGTGAAAACGGGAGGCCCACAGATACGCAGTATTTT; d_gene: TRBD2; len: 15; abundance: .; j_gene: TRBJ2-3; v_gene: TRBV6-1
CDR3aa: CAISGQGVVYGYTF; CDR3nt: TGTGCCATCAGTGGTCAGGGCGTAGTCTATGGCTACACCTTC; d_gene: .; len: 14; abundance: .; j_gene: TRBJ1-2; v_gene: TRBV10-3
CDR3aa: CASSQALNEKLFF; CDR3nt: TGTGCCAGCAGCCAAGCACTTAATGAAAAACTGTTTTTT; d_gene: .; len: 13; abundance: .; j_gene: TRBJ1-4; v_gene: TRBV3-1
CDR3aa: CASSRGAGGGIGASEQYF; CDR3nt: TGTGCCAGCAGTAGGGGGGCGGGAGGAGGCATCGGGGCATCCGAGCAGTACTTC; d_gene: TRBD2; len: 18; abundance: .; j_gene: TRBJ2-7; v_gene: TRBV28
CDR3aa: CASSQPGGTGELFF; CDR3nt: TGTGCCAGCAGCCAGCCCGGGGGAACCGGGGAGCTGTTTTTT; d_gene: .; len: 14; abundance: .; j_gene: TRBJ2-2; v_gene: TRBV4-2
CDR3aa: CSARNLASYNEQFF; CDR3nt: TGCAGTGCTAGGAACCTAGCGAGTTACAATGAGCAGTTCTTC; d_gene: .; len: 14; abundance: few; j_gene: TRBJ2-1; v_gene: TRBV20-1